What follows are 22 T cell receptor beta chains derived from one specimen sequenced in a study of shared clonotypes between healthy human individuals. Sequenced by immunoSEQ multiplex PCR; TCRdb stores in-frame clones only, minus some. The sample carries 1.5 million to 1.9 million clones, 98% recorded once. Sequences were obtained from naive CD4+ T cells sorted from blood. The subset is: CD45RA+ positively selected. These receptors were taken from a man aged 25 to 40 in good health.

This rearrangement joins TRBV28 to TRBJ2-7, with D possibly being TRBD1 (5 bases). V shed 5 bases and J shed 3 bases, with 11 bases lying between them. Per germline, CDR1 MDHEN and CDR2 SYDVKM. The CDR3 loop spans 13 amino acids. CDR3 region: CASSVTRDYEQYF. CDR3 sequence (DNA): TGTGCCAGCAGTGTCACCAGGGACTACGAGCAGTACTTC.

This clone came up a few times. V gene TRBV9 combines with J gene TRBJ2-5, with D maybe TRBD1 (5 bases). Germline V gene sequence: CDR1 SGDLS, CDR2 YYNGEE. CDR3 length equals 14 residues. The ends were cut back, 3 bases at V and 2 bases at J, with 11 bases in the middle. The CDR3 DNA reads as TGTGCCAGCAGCGCCAAAACAGGTCAAGAGACCCAGTACTTC. This encodes CASSAKTGQETQYF.

The CDR3: CASSAPGGRSIEQFF. The CDR3 coding sequence is TGTGCCAGCAGCGCCCCAGGTGGGAGGAGTATTGAGCAGTTCTTC. The V call is TRBV9, the J call TRBJ2-1, with D possibly matching TRBD2 (6 bases). Germline CDR1 SGDLS, CDR2 YYNGEE. The V gene lost 3 bases and the J gene lost 9 bases, with 19 bases spanning the gap. The CDR3 has 15 amino acids.

The CDR3 here is CAWSTGALNQPQHF. CDR3 coding DNA: TGTGCCTGGAGTACTGGGGCCCTAAATCAGCCCCAGCATTTT. V and J are TRBV30 and TRBJ1-5; maybe TRBD1 (5 bases). With 2 bases removed from V and 4 bases from J, the gap between germline ends came to 12 bases. The germline V gene has CDR1 GTSNPN and CDR2 SVGIG (reference sequence). The CDR3 is 14 amino acids.

The chain has TRBV13 and TRBJ2-7; D might be TRBD1 (6 bases). In germline, CDR1 is PRHDT, CDR2 FYEKMQ (reference sequence). The length of the CDR3 is 14 residues. Trimming removed 4 bases at V and 2 bases at J, with 12 bases between. This CDR3 is CASSYEGVTYEQYF. The CDR3 DNA reads TGTGCCAGCAGCTACGAGGGGGTCACCTACGAGCAGTACTTC.

This chain links TRBV7-6 with TRBJ1-4; the D is unclear. The CDR3 sequence is 15 residues long. The germline gives CDR1 SGHVS, CDR2 FNYEAQ. Trimming removed 5 bases from V and 0 bases from J, with 10 bases in between. The CDR3 bases are TGTGCCAGCAGCCCAAAGACATCAACTAATGAAAAACTGTTTTTT. It translates to CASSPKTSTNEKLFF.

V usage is TRBV11-2 and J usage is TRBJ2-1; D possibly corresponds to TRBD2 (6 bases). The germline V gene has CDR1 SGHAT and CDR2 FQNNGV. The ends were cut back, 5 bases at V and 4 bases at J, with 18 bases in the middle. The CDR3 is 16 residues long. The CDR3 loop is CASSVPGGTNYNEQFF. CDR3 DNA: TGTGCCAGCAGCGTACCCGGGGGAACTAATTACAATGAGCAGTTCTTC.

This chain links TRBV7-9 with TRBJ2-5; D possibly uses TRBD1 or TRBD2 (5 bases each). This CDR3 comprises 12 residues. The V gene's germline CDR1 is SEHNR and CDR2 FQNEAQ (reference sequence). Trimming removed 1 base at V and 11 bases at J, with 11 bases between. The CDR3 DNA reads TGTGCCAGCAGCTTAGTCTTGGGGGAGCAGTACTTC. Translated: CASSLVLGEQYF.

This chain uses TRBV28 with TRBJ2-7; 8 nucleotides agree with TRBD2. The CDR3 spans 15 residues. Germline assignment: CDR1 MDHEN and CDR2 SYDVKM. The junction had 15 bases not matched to a gene; V was cut back by 11 bases and J by 3 bases. The CDR3 loop reads CASRSLGTRSYEQYF. The CDR3 DNA is TGTGCCTCCCGGTCATTGGGGACTAGAAGCTACGAGCAGTACTTC.

The chain has TRBV19 and TRBJ1-1; 9 nucleotides agree with TRBD1. The V gene end was trimmed by 7 bases and the J gene end by 1 base; junction bases not matched to a gene: 10. This CDR3 comprises 16 residues. Germline V gene data show CDR1 as LNHDA and CDR2 as SQIVND (reference sequence). CDR3 in amino acids: CASNRDRGRKNTEAFF. The CDR3 region has the DNA TGTGCCAGTAACCGCGACAGGGGGAGGAAGAACACTGAAGCTTTCTTT.

As regards this clone: The same CDR3 can be traced to other DNA sequences in this sample. The V gene is TRBV11-2, the J gene TRBJ1-2, with TRBD1 identical over 8 bases. Looked up from germline, CDR1 is SGHAT and CDR2 is FQNNGV. The CDR3 contains 13 residues. The junction had 4 bases not matched to a gene; V was cut back by 6 bases and J by 4 bases. This CDR3 reads CASSSTGGYGYTF. For the CDR3, the DNA is TGTGCCAGCAGTTCTACAGGGGGCTATGGCTACACCTTC.

V and J are TRBV11-2 and TRBJ2-5, with D tentatively TRBD2 (5 bases). CDR1 is SGHAT and CDR2 is FQNNGV in the germline V gene. This CDR3 has 13 amino acids. V was cut by 5 bases and J by 1 base, with 8 bases left in between. This CDR3 reads CASSPRGQETQYF. The CDR3 coding sequence is TGTGCCAGCAGCCCCCGGGGCCAAGAGACCCAGTACTTC. The full variable domain, completed using reference TRBV11-2 and TRBJ2-5, is EAGVAQSPRYKIIEKRQSVAFWCNPISGHATLYWYQQILGQGPKLLIQFQNNGVVDDSQLPKDRFSAERLKGVDSTLKIQPAKLEDSAVYLCASSPRGQETQYFGPGTRLLVL.

The genes are TRBV27 and TRBJ2-5; possibly TRBD2 for D (6 bases). The germline V gene encodes CDR1 MNHEY and CDR2 SMNVEV (reference sequence). Trimming removed 2 bases at V and 4 bases at J, with 11 bases between. The CDR3 spans 14 residues. CDR3 region: CASSLVYGGETQYF. The CDR3 nucleotides read TGTGCCAGCAGTTTAGTGTACGGGGGAGAGACCCAGTACTTC.

V gene TRBV2 combines with J gene TRBJ2-1; the match to TRBD2 covers 7 bases. The CDR3 length is 16 residues. Per the germline V gene, CDR1 is SNHLY and CDR2 is FYNNEI. Trimming at V came to 8 bases and at J to 4 bases, leaving 14 bases not matched to a gene. The CDR3 reads CASQPAASGRYNEQFF. The CDR3 coding sequence is TGTGCCAGCCAACCCGCGGCTAGCGGAAGATACAATGAGCAGTTCTTC.

Points on this clone: The junction differs from germline at one of its ends, possibly a read error. The rearrangement uses TRBV5-6 and TRBJ1-3, with TRBD1 matching over 7 bases. CDR1 is SGHDT, CDR2 YYEEEE, per germline. CDR3 length: 17 residues. CDR3 residues: CASTLRATGSSGNTIYF. CDR3 DNA sequence: TGTGCCAGCACCTTGAGGGCGACAGGGAGCTCTGGAAACACCATATATTTT.

The chain joins TRBV7-8 to TRBJ2-7; no reliable D call. The CDR3 spans 12 residues. Germline values: CDR1 SGHVS, CDR2 FQNEAQ. V gave up 8 bases and J gave up 3 bases, with 11 bases separating them. The CDR3 spells CASGTERYEQYF. The CDR3 DNA is TGTGCCAGCGGTACAGAACGCTACGAGCAGTACTTC.

This clone turned up a few times. The same CDR3 arises from other DNA sequences in this sample as well. The V gene is TRBV9, the J gene TRBJ2-7; TRBD2 matches 10 bases. This CDR3 is built from 15 residues. Germline V lookup: CDR1 SGDLS, CDR2 YYNGEE. V gave up 0 bases and J gave up 3 bases; unmatched junction bases: 3. CDR3 residues: CASSVGPSGSYEQYF. The CDR3 nucleotides are TGTGCCAGCAGCGTAGGGCCTAGCGGGAGCTACGAGCAGTACTTC.

The J gene is TRBJ1-1, the V gene TRBV19; 7 positions agree with TRBD1. The CDR3 covers 17 residues. The junction had 17 bases not matched to a gene; V was cut back by 4 bases and J by 6 bases. The germline CDR1 and CDR2 sequences are LNHDA and SQIVND (reference sequence). In DNA, the CDR3 is TGTGCCAGTAGTAAACGGACAGGCACTCACCCGGGCCCTGAAGCTTTCTTT. As protein: CASSKRTGTHPGPEAFF.

This clone was seen only once. V usage is TRBV5-8 and J usage is TRBJ1-5; maybe TRBD1 (6 bases). V was pared by 3 bases and J by 0 bases, with 10 bases between. The CDR3 totals 15 residues. Germline V gives CDR1 SGHTS, CDR2 YDEGEE. The CDR3 bases are TGTGCCAGCAGCTCTGGACAGAGTAGCAATCAGCCCCAGCATTTT. It encodes CASSSGQSSNQPQHF.

The rearrangement links TRBV6-5 to TRBJ1-5; possible D gene TRBD1, 6 bases. This CDR3 spans 13 amino acids. Germline V lookup: CDR1 MNHEY, CDR2 SVGAGI. V lost 6 bases, J lost 2 bases, and 8 bases lay in between. CDR3 sequence: CASSHRGNQPQHF. As DNA, the CDR3 is TGTGCCAGCAGCCACAGGGGCAATCAGCCCCAGCATTTT.

V usage is TRBV28 and J usage is TRBJ2-2; TRBD2 is a possible D gene (5 bases). The CDR3 spans 13 residues. Germline V CDR1 and CDR2: MDHEN, SYDVKM. Trimming cost V 10 bases and J 1 base, with 10 bases left between them. This CDR3 is CATHRGNTGELFF. The DNA of the CDR3 is TGTGCCACCCACCGGGGGAACACCGGGGAGCTGTTTTTT.

This chain links TRBV27 with TRBJ2-3, with unresolved D. Per the germline V gene, CDR1 is MNHEY and CDR2 is SMNVEV (reference sequence). The CDR3 covers 14 residues. V gave up 3 bases and J gave up 1 base, with 8 bases separating them. Written as DNA, the CDR3 is TGTGCCAGCAGTTTGGAGCGAGGCACAGATACGCAGTATTTT. This gives the protein CASSLERGTDTQYF.